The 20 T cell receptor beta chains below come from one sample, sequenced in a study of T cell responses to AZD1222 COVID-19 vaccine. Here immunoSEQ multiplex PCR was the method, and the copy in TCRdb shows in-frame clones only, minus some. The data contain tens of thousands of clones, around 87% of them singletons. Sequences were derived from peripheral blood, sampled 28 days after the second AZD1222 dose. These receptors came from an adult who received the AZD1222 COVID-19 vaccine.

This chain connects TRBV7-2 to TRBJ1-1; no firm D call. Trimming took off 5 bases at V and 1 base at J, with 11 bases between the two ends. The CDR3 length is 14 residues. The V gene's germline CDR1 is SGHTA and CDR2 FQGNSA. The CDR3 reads CASSPPSRNTEAFF. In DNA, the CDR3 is TGTGCCAGCAGCCCCCCAAGCCGGAACACTGAAGCTTTCTTT.

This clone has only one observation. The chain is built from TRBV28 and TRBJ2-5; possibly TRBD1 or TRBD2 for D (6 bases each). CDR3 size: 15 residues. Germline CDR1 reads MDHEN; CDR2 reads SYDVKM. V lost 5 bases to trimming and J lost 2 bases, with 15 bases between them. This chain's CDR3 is CASSRGGQGQETQYF. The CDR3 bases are TGTGCCAGCAGTCGTGGGGGGCAGGGACAAGAGACCCAGTACTTC.

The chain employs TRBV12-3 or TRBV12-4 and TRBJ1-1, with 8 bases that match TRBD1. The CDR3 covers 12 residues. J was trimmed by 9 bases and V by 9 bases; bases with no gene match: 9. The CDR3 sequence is CASSQGEFQAFF. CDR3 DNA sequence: TGTGCCAGTTCACAGGGGGAGTTTCAAGCTTTCTTT.

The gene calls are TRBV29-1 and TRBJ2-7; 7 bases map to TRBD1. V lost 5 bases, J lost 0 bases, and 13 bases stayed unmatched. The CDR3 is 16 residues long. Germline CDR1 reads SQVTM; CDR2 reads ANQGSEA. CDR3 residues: CSVYLRTGRSSYEQYF. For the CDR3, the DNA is TGCAGCGTTTATCTGAGGACAGGTCGTTCCTCCTACGAGCAGTACTTC.

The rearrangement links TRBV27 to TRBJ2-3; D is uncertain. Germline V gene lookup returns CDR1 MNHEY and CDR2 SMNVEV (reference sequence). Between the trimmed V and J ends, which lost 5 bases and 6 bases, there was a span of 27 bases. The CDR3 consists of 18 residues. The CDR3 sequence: CASSTTLAVTAPVDTQYF. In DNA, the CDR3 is TGTGCCAGCAGTACGACCCTCGCGGTTACGGCCCCGGTGGATACGCAGTATTTT.

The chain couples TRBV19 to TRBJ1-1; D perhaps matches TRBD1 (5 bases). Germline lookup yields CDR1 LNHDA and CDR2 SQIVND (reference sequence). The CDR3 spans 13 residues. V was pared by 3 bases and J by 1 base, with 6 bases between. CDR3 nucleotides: TGTGCCAGTAGTATGGGGCCGAACACTGAAGCTTTCTTT. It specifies CASSMGPNTEAFF.

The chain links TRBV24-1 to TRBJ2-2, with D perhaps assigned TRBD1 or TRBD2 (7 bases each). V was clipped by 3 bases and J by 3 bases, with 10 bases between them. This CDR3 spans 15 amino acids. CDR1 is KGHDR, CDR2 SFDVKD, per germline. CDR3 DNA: TGTGCCACCAGTGATAGCGGGACAGACACCGGGGAGCTGTTTTTT. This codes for CATSDSGTDTGELFF.

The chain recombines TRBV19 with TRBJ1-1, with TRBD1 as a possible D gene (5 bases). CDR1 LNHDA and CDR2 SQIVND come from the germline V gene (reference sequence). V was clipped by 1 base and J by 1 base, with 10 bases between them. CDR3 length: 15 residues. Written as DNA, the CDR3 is TGTGCCAGTAGTATAGGAGGGACCGGGAACACTGAAGCTTTCTTT. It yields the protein CASSIGGTGNTEAFF.

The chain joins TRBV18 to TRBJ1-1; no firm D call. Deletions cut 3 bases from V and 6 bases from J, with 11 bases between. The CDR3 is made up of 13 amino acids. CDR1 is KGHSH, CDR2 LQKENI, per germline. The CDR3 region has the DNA TGTGCCAGCTCACCGGCCCGAGGAGCTGAAGCTTTCTTT. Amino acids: CASSPARGAEAFF.

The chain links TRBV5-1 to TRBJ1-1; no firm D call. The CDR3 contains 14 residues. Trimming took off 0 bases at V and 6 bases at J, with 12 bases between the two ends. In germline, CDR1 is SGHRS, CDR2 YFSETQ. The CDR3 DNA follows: TGCGCCAGCAGCTTGGCAGTGAACAACGCTGAAGCTTTCTTT. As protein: CASSLAVNNAEAFF.

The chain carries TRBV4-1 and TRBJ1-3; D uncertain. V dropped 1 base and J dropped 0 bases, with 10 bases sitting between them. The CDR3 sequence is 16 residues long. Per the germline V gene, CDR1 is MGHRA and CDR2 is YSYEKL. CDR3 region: CASSQVEPISGNTIYF. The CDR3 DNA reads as TGCGCCAGCAGCCAAGTGGAACCGATCTCTGGAAACACCATATATTTT.

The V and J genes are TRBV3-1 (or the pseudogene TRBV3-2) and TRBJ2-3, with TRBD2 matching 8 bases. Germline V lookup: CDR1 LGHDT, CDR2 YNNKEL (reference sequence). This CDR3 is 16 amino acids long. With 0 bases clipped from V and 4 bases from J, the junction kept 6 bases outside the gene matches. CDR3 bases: TGTGCCAGCAGCCAAGACGGGACTAGAGCTCCAGATACGCAGTATTTT. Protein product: CASSQDGTRAPDTQYF.

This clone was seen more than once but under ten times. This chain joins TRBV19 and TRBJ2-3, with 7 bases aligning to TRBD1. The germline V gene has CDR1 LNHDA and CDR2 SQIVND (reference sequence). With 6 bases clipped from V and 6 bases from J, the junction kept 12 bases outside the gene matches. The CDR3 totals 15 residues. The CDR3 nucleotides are TGTGCCAGTAGCCCAGGAGGCAGGGGGATTGATACGCAGTATTTT. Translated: CASSPGGRGIDTQYF.

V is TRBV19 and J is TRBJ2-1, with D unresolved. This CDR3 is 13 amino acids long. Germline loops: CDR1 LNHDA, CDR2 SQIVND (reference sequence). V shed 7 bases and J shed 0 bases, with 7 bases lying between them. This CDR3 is CASIKSSYNEQFF. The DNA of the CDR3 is TGTGCCAGTATCAAGAGCTCCTACAATGAGCAGTTCTTC.

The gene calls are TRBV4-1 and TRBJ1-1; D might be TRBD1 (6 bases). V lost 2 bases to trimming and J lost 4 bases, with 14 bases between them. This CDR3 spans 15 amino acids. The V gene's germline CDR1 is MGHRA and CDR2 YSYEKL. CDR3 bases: TGCGCCAGCAGCCAACGTGAAGGGGGGAGCACTGAAGCTTTCTTT. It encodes CASSQREGGSTEAFF.

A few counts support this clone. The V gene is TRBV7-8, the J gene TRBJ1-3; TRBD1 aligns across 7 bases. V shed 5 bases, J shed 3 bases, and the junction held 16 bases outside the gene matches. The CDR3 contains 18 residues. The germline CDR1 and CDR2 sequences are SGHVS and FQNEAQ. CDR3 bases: TGTGCCAGCAGCCCAACAGTCCTGAGACAGGGATTTGGAAACACCATATATTTT. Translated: CASSPTVLRQGFGNTIYF.

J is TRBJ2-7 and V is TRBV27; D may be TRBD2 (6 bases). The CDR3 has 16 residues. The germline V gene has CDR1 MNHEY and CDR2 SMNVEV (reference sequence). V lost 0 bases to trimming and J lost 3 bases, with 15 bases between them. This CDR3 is CASSLSLRERGYEQYF. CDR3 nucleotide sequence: TGTGCCAGCAGTTTATCGTTACGGGAGCGTGGCTACGAGCAGTACTTC.

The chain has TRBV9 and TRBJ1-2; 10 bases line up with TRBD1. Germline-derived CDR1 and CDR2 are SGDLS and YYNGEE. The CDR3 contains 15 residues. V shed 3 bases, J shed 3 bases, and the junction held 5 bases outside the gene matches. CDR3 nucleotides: TGTGCCAGCAGCGGAGGGACAGGGGCTTACTATGGCTACACCTTC. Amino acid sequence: CASSGGTGAYYGYTF. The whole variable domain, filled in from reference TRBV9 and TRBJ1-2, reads DSGVTQTPKHLITATGQRVTLRCSPRSGDLSVYWYQQSLDQGLQFLIQYYNGEERAKGNILERFSAQQFPDLHSELNLSSLELGDSALYFCASSGGTGAYYGYTFGSGTRLTVV.

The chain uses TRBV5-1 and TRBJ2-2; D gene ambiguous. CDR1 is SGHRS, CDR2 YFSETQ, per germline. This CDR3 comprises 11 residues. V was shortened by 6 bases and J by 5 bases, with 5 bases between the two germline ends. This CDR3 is CASKRTGELFF. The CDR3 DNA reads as TGCGCCAGCAAACGGACCGGGGAGCTGTTTTTT.

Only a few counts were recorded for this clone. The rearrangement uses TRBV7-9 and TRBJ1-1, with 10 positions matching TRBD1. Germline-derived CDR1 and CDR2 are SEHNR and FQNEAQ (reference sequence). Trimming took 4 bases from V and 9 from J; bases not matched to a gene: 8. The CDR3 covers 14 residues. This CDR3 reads CASSSRDRGGQAFF. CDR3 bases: TGTGCCAGCAGCTCCCGGGACAGGGGCGGGCAAGCTTTCTTT.